This T cell receptor (beta chain) appears in the sequencing data of a study of blood T cell repertoires in COVID-19. Study as a whole: PBMCs, B-cell-depleted T cells, or T cells were the source of the cDNA or gDNA that made up the material.

Germline assignment: CDR1 SGHRS and CDR2 YFSETQ. V was clipped by 6 bases and J by 6 bases, with 10 bases between them. CDR3 length: 11 residues. Source study methods: Researchers report that nucleated cell counts were estimated from reference gene primer amplification. Using immunoSEQ multiplex PCR, the repertoire was profiled, and TCRdb retains in-frame clones only, with some absent. From that table come the V and J calls and clone size; the DNA was used to work out D and trimming. The repertoire holds 55,000 to 80,000 clones, with approximately 91% as singletons. The chain carries TRBV5-1 and TRBJ2-7; D is perhaps TRBD2 (5 bases). Sample: peripheral blood. This sequence originates from a human donor in a cohort sampled during active COVID-19. CDR3 loop: CASNRGPEQYF. CDR3 bases: TGCGCCAGCAACCGGGGTCCCGAGCAGTACTTC. Looking up the rest from reference TRBV5-1 and TRBJ2-7 gives the full variable domain: KAGVTQTPRYLIKTRGQQVTLSCSPISGHRSVSWYQQTPGQGLQFLFEYFSETQRNKGNFPGRFSGRQFSNSRSEMNVSTLELGDSALYLCASNRGPEQYFGPGTRLTVT.